The rows below give T cell receptor beta chains drawn from one sample of a study of cytomegalovirus exposure and HLA in healthy donors. The table came from immunoSEQ multiplex PCR; TCRdb's copy has only in-frame clones and leaves some out. The data show some 150,000 clones, around 76% seen once. The sequenced sample was PBMCs. These receptors originate from a man aged 18 to 30 in good health and CMV-seronegative. Both conserved end residues are part of each CDR3. A D gene is named only where the DNA matches it firmly. Some rows mark clone size as missing; the rest say once, few, many or name a class of expanded clone.

size | length | D | J | V | CDR3 | DNA
. | 13 | TRBD1 | TRBJ1-5 | TRBV6-1 | CASIQGGNQPQHF | TGTGCCAGCATACAGGGGGGGAATCAGCCCCAGCATTTT
. | 15 | . | TRBJ2-1 | TRBV6-1 | CASKVSSSPDNEQFF | TGTGCCAGCAAGGTTTCTAGCAGTCCAGACAATGAGCAGTTCTTC
. | 12 | . | TRBJ2-5 | TRBV18 | CASSPAQETQYF | TGTGCCAGCTCACCGGCCCAAGAGACCCAGTACTTC
. | 13 | . | TRBJ1-3 | TRBV6-5 | CASSADIGNTIYF | TGTGCCAGCAGTGCGGACATAGGAAACACCATATATTTT
. | 12 | . | TRBJ1-2 | TRBV6-4 | CASRAQGSGYTF | TGTGCCAGCAGGGCCCAGGGTTCTGGCTACACCTTC
. | 12 | TRBD1 | TRBJ1-5 | TRBV28 | CAIRQGAQPQHF | TGTGCCATCAGGCAGGGGGCTCAGCCCCAGCATTTT
few | 16 | . | TRBJ1-2 | TRBV14 | CASSHLLQGSSSGYTF | TGTGCCAGCAGCCATTTACTACAGGGTAGTTCCAGCGGCTACACCTTC
. | 14 | . | TRBJ2-1 | TRBV18 | CASSVDSAYNEQFF | TGTGCCAGCTCCGTGGACTCGGCCTACAATGAGCAGTTCTTC
. | 13 | . | TRBJ2-2 | TRBV7-9 | CASSLRNTGELFF | TGTGCCAGCAGCTTGAGGAACACCGGGGAGCTGTTTTTT
. | 16 | . | TRBJ1-2 | TRBV27 | CASTSLGVRRNYGYTF | TGTGCCAGTACCTCCCTGGGCGTCCGACGGAACTATGGCTACACCTTC
. | 14 | . | TRBJ2-7 | TRBV5-1 | CASSLNPPSYEQYF | TGCGCCAGCAGCCTAAACCCCCCCTCCTACGAGCAGTACTTC
. | 12 | . | TRBJ2-7 | TRBV6-6 | CASSTTTGEQYF | TGTGCCAGCAGTACCACCACCGGCGAGCAGTACTTC
few | 17 | TRBD1 | TRBJ1-3 | TRBV9 | CASSVGVPGGTGNTIYF | TGTGCCAGCAGCGTAGGGGTGCCAGGGGGCACTGGAAACACCATATATTTT
. | 14 | . | TRBJ2-2 | TRBV9 | CASSVLPETGELFF | TGTGCCAGCAGCGTACTCCCCGAGACCGGGGAGCTGTTTTTT
. | 15 | TRBD2 | TRBJ2-1 | TRBV19 | CASSIPSGAINEQFF | TGTGCCAGTAGCATCCCTAGCGGGGCGATAAATGAGCAGTTCTTC
few | 17 | TRBD1 | TRBJ1-4 | TRBV15 | CATSSRDRGATNEKLFF | TGTGCCACCAGCAGCCGGGACAGGGGTGCAACTAATGAAAAACTGTTTTTT
. | 15 | TRBD2 | TRBJ2-7 | TRBV27 | CASSLSTGGWFEQYF | TGTGCCAGCAGTTTATCGACGGGAGGCTGGTTCGAGCAGTACTTC
. | 15 | . | TRBJ2-5 | TRBV11-2 | CASSPSGLSGETQYF | TGTGCCAGCAGCCCCAGCGGGCTAAGTGGGGAGACCCAGTACTTC
. | 17 | TRBD2 | TRBJ2-1 | TRBV4-1 | CASSLGLAGVIYNEQFF | TGCGCCAGCAGCCTGGGACTAGCGGGAGTAATTTACAATGAGCAGTTCTTC
once | 13 | . | TRBJ1-1 | TRBV30 | CAWYRQVVAEAFF | TGTGCCTGGTACAGACAGGTAGTGGCTGAAGCTTTCTTT
. | 12 | . | TRBJ2-3 | TRBV6-1 | CASNRSADTQYF | TGTGCCAGTAACCGTTCTGCGGATACGCAGTATTTT
once | 13 | . | TRBJ2-3 | TRBV7-2 | CASSPQGTDTQYF | TGTGCCAGCAGCCCCCAGGGCACAGATACGCAGTATTTT
once | 20 | TRBD2 | TRBJ2-1 | TRBV7-8 | CASSNGLAGVSERPYNEQFF | TGTGCCAGCAGCAATGGACTAGCGGGAGTATCCGAGAGGCCGTACAATGAGCAGTTCTTC
. | 17 | . | TRBJ1-2 | TRBV5-3 | CARSFAWADSFNYGYTF | TGTGCCAGAAGCTTTGCGTGGGCTGACAGTTTTAACTATGGCTACACCTTC
. | 14 | TRBD1 | TRBJ1-2 | TRBV2 | CASSDPPGGYGYTF | TGTGCCAGCAGTGACCCCCCAGGGGGCTATGGCTACACCTTC
. | 15 | . | TRBJ1-1 | TRBV6-1 | CASDKSPQWNTEAFF | TGTGCCAGCGACAAATCTCCACAGTGGAACACTGAAGCTTTCTTT
. | 15 | . | TRBJ1-4 | TRBV7-9 | CASSSGVDLNEKLFF | TGTGCCAGCAGCTCAGGGGTCGATCTTAATGAAAAACTGTTTTTT
. | 15 | TRBD1 | TRBJ2-7 | TRBV6-5 | CASRHPGTGGYEQYF | TGTGCCAGCAGACATCCCGGGACAGGGGGCTACGAGCAGTACTTC
. | 17 | TRBD2 | TRBJ2-1 | TRBV27 | CASSPNQPGLAIHEQFF | TGTGCCAGCAGTCCGAACCAGCCGGGACTAGCAATACATGAGCAGTTCTTC
. | 18 | TRBD2 | TRBJ2-3 | TRBV7-2 | CASSLVAGTGASTDTQYF | TGTGCCAGCAGCTTAGTAGCGGGGACGGGGGCTAGCACAGATACGCAGTATTTT
. | 16 | . | TRBJ1-4 | TRBV27 | CASTGDRRGGNEKLFF | TGTGCCAGCACCGGGGACCGCCGCGGGGGTAATGAAAAACTGTTTTTT
. | 15 | . | TRBJ2-3 | TRBV6-1 | CASSPQRVSTDTQYF | TGTGCCAGCAGTCCCCAGAGGGTTTCAACAGATACGCAGTATTTT
. | 17 | TRBD1 | TRBJ2-1 | TRBV18 | CASSQQTSGTGRGEQFF | TGTGCCAGCTCACAGCAGACTTCCGGGACAGGGAGGGGTGAGCAGTTCTTC
few | 14 | . | TRBJ1-6 | TRBV9 | CASSVRAGNSPLHF | TGTGCCAGCAGCGTGCGGGCGGGGAATTCACCCCTCCACTTT
. | 14 | . | TRBJ2-7 | TRBV5-6 | CASSLWAFPAEQYF | TGTGCCAGCAGCTTGTGGGCCTTTCCGGCCGAGCAGTACTTC
few | 15 | TRBD1 | TRBJ1-1 | TRBV6-6 | CASSPGTGGGTEAFF | TGTGCCAGCAGTCCCGGGACAGGGGGAGGAACTGAAGCTTTCTTT
. | 15 | TRBD2 | TRBJ2-1 | TRBV11-2 | CASSSRSSGNNEQFF | TGTGCCAGCAGCTCCCGTAGTAGCGGGAACAATGAGCAGTTCTTC
. | 18 | TRBD1 | TRBJ2-7 | TRBV27 | CASTSRGQGAPYSYEQYF | TGTGCCAGCACCAGTAGGGGACAGGGGGCCCCGTACTCCTACGAGCAGTACTTC
. | 13 | . | TRBJ2-7 | TRBV29-1 | CSVEGRFTYEQYF | TGCAGCGTTGAGGGCCGCTTCACCTACGAGCAGTACTTC
. | 12 | . | TRBJ2-7 | TRBV6-5 | CASSSYSYEQYF | TGTGCCAGCAGCTCTTACTCCTACGAGCAGTACTTC
. | 14 | TRBD1 | TRBJ2-5 | TRBV5-1 | CASSLAGGVETQYF | TGCGCCAGCAGCTTGGCAGGGGGCGTCGAGACCCAGTACTTC
. | 18 | TRBD1 | TRBJ1-5 | TRBV7-8 | CASSLVGQGRNSNQPQHF | TGTGCCAGCAGCTTAGTGGGACAGGGGAGGAACAGCAATCAGCCCCAGCATTTT
. | 14 | TRBD1 | TRBJ1-2 | TRBV6-5 | CASTPGGGNYGYTF | TGTGCCAGCACCCCAGGGGGTGGTAACTATGGCTACACCTTC
. | 13 | . | TRBJ1-6 | TRBV6-5 | CASSPATGSPLHF | TGTGCCAGCAGTCCGGCCACGGGTTCACCCCTCCACTTT